This T cell receptor beta chain was captured in a study of blood T cells in healthy people across ages. There are 14 residues in the CDR3. Trimming shortened V by 5 bases and J by 7 bases, and 15 bases separated the two germline ends. Per germline, CDR1 MNHEY and CDR2 SMNVEV (reference sequence). This clonotype was detected many times. Samples each had at least 5 micrograms of total RNA extracted. Together with a sample-barcoded 5' primer, a J-beta primer mix was included in a second PCR lasting roughly 6 to 12 cycles. TCRdb re-called the 5' RACE reads with MiXCR, one entry per CDR3 protein. The repertoire holds about 1,400,000 distinct CDR3 sequences, with 59% as singletons.

Specimen: blood. The TCR originated in a man in his late teens or twenties in good health. The chain employs TRBV27 and TRBJ2-1, with D tentatively TRBD2 (6 bases). The CDR3 here is CASSTQGLRNEQFF. The DNA for the CDR3 is TGTGCCAGCAGTACCCAGGGACTCAGAAATGAGCAGTTCTTC.